Below are 17 T cell receptor beta chains sequenced from a single sample in a study of T cells in Graves' hyperthyroidism and ophthalmopathy. TCR beta CDR3 regions were amplified from RNA transcripts. First-round RT-PCR with HTBI primers amplified the TCR CDR3 region. TCRdb reprocessed the multiplex PCR reads via MiXCR and lists one record per CDR3 protein. The sample includes approximately 600,000 distinct CDR3 sequences, around 14% of them seen just once. Sequences were obtained from blood. These receptors came from a woman aged 25 to 39 with Graves' hyperthyroidism that later progressed to Graves' ophthalmopathy.

Many counts were recorded for this clonotype. CDR3 nucleotide sequence: TGTGCCAGCAGTTTAAAACTAGAGACCTACAATGAGCAGTTCTTC. It specifies CASSLKLETYNEQFF. The chain combines TRBV12-3 or TRBV12-4 with TRBJ2-1; D might be TRBD2 (5 bases). CDR3 length equals 15 residues. Deletions cut 2 bases from V and 2 bases from J, with 10 bases between.

This chain links TRBV24-1 with TRBJ1-2, with TRBD1 identical over 9 bases. There are 15 residues in the CDR3. CDR1 KGHDR and CDR2 SFDVKD come from the germline V gene. With 4 bases clipped from V and 6 bases from J, the junction kept 8 bases outside the gene matches. The CDR3 reads CATSDPGQGGDGYTF. As DNA, the CDR3 is TGTGCCACCAGTGACCCGGGACAGGGAGGGGATGGCTACACCTTC.

This clonotype was counted many times. The chain employs TRBV27 and TRBJ1-6; 8 bases fit TRBD1. Per germline, CDR1 MNHEY and CDR2 SMNVEV (reference sequence). The ends lost 3 bases at V and 6 bases at J; junction bases unmatched: 7. The CDR3 sequence is 16 residues long. The CDR3 here is CASSFYLTGGNSPLHF. In DNA form, the CDR3 reads TGTGCCAGCAGTTTTTATCTTACAGGGGGTAATTCACCCCTCCACTTT.

This clonotype was found many times. The chain has TRBV12-3 or TRBV12-4 and TRBJ2-3; 13 bases match TRBD2. V lost 3 bases, J lost 2 bases, and 5 bases stayed unmatched. This CDR3 contains 17 residues. In nucleotides, the CDR3 is TGTGCCAGCAGTTTGAAGACTAGCGGGAGGTCCACAGATACGCAGTATTTT. Amino acids: CASSLKTSGRSTDTQYF.

This clonotype was counted ten times or more. The V and J genes are TRBV19 and TRBJ2-6; D unclear. Trimming removed 3 bases from V and 2 bases from J, with 8 bases in between. This CDR3 is built from 15 residues. Looked up from germline, CDR1 is LNHDA and CDR2 is SQIVND (reference sequence). The CDR3 sequence: CASSMPDAGANVLTF. CDR3 nucleotides: TGTGCCAGTAGTATGCCTGACGCTGGGGCCAACGTCCTGACTTTC.

This clonotype was seen at least ten times. V and J are TRBV2 and TRBJ1-1, with D unresolved. CDR1 is SNHLY and CDR2 is FYNNEI in the germline V gene. V lost 1 base and J 5 bases, leaving 11 bases between the germline ends. This CDR3 spans 14 amino acids. CDR3 loop: CASSEGGRRTEAFF. Here the CDR3 DNA reads TGTGCCAGCAGTGAAGGAGGGAGGAGGACTGAAGCTTTCTTT.

V and J are TRBV11-3 and TRBJ2-1; 10 bases fit TRBD2. Germline V CDR1 and CDR2: SGHNT, YENEEA. Trimming took 4 bases from V and 4 from J; bases not matched to a gene: 7. The length of the CDR3 is 16 residues. CDR3 nucleotide sequence: TGTGCCAGCAGCTCTACCTCACTAGCGGGATACAATGAGCAGTTCTTC. Translation gives CASSSTSLAGYNEQFF.

This clonotype came up many times. The genes are TRBV2 and TRBJ2-3, with 8 bases lining up with TRBD2. The CDR3 runs to 15 residues. Losses at the gene ends were 4 bases for V and 5 bases for J; bases not matched to a gene: 8. The germline V gene has CDR1 SNHLY and CDR2 FYNNEI. This CDR3 reads CASSGRGLVGDTQYF. The CDR3 region has the DNA TGTGCCAGCAGTGGGAGGGGACTAGTTGGAGATACGCAGTATTTT.

This clonotype was found many times. The chain joins TRBV10-3 to TRBJ2-3; maybe TRBD2 (7 bases). Trimming shortened V by 3 bases and J by 6 bases, and 28 bases separated the two germline ends. In germline, CDR1 is ENHRY, CDR2 SYGVKD. The CDR3 is 19 amino acids. The DNA of the CDR3 is TGTGCCATCAGTGACCCGACACCCCAAGGCGGGGGCTTGGGGGATACGCAGTATTTT. Its translation is CAISDPTPQGGGLGDTQYF.

This clonotype showed up many times. This sequence joins TRBV27 and TRBJ2-7; TRBD2 aligns across 8 bases. The CDR3 has 14 residues. V trimming: 7 bases; J trimming: 5 bases; junction bases outside the gene matches: 10. CDR1 and CDR2 (germline): MNHEY, SMNVEV (reference sequence). CDR3 amino acids: CASTLGGGTHEQYF. The DNA of the CDR3 is TGTGCCAGCACCTTAGGCGGGGGGACCCACGAGCAGTACTTC.

Concerning this clonotype itself: An end of the junction differs from the germline gene, which may be a read error. The rearrangement links TRBV27 to TRBJ1-5; unclear D gene. This CDR3 is 14 amino acids long. Germline CDR1 is MNHEY and CDR2 is SMNVEV (reference sequence). CDR3 nucleotides: TGTGCCAGCAGTTTATTTGGTAGCAATCGGCCCCAGCATTTT. Translating gives CASSLFGSNRPQHF.

This clonotype was observed at least ten times. This rearrangement joins TRBV2 to TRBJ1-1, with D perhaps matching TRBD1 (5 bases). V dropped 6 bases and J dropped 4 bases, with 6 bases sitting between them. The CDR3 has 11 amino acids. The V gene's germline CDR1 is SNHLY and CDR2 FYNNEI. The CDR3, as DNA: TGTGCCAGCAGCGGGGGCACTGAAGCTTTCTTT. Amino acid sequence: CASSGGTEAFF.

This clonotype has more than one count but fewer than ten. This chain links TRBV27 with TRBJ2-1; perhaps D is TRBD1 or TRBD2 (5 bases each). The CDR3 loop spans 14 amino acids. The germline V gene has CDR1 MNHEY and CDR2 SMNVEV (reference sequence). V was pared by 2 bases and J by 5 bases, with 10 bases between. The CDR3 DNA reads as TGTGCCAGCAGTTTAGGGGGAAGGAACAATGAGCAGTTCTTC. Its translation: CASSLGGRNNEQFF.

This clonotype has at least ten counts. The rearrangement joins TRBV24-1 to TRBJ2-3, with unresolved D. With 3 bases removed from V and 2 bases from J, the gap between germline ends came to 11 bases. The CDR3 runs 15 residues. Per the germline V gene, CDR1 is KGHDR and CDR2 is SFDVKD. The CDR3 loop is CATSDPLTYTDTQYF. CDR3 DNA: TGTGCCACCAGTGATCCACTGACCTACACAGATACGCAGTATTTT.

This rearrangement joins TRBV3-1 to TRBJ2-1; the D gene is possibly TRBD2 (6 bases). V dropped 3 bases and J dropped 1 base, with 7 bases sitting between them. CDR1 and CDR2 (germline): LGHDT, YNNKEL (reference sequence). CDR3 length equals 14 residues. The CDR3 region is CASSHGLSYNEQFF. The DNA of the CDR3 is TGTGCCAGCAGCCATGGACTATCCTACAATGAGCAGTTCTTC.

This clonotype was recorded many times. The chain uses TRBV7-6 and TRBJ2-1, with D possibly being TRBD2 (6 bases). The germline gives CDR1 SGHVS, CDR2 FNYEAQ. This CDR3 has 15 residues. Trimming stripped 0 bases from V and 5 bases from J, with 11 bases between. CDR3 amino acids: CASSLAAGSDNEQFF. In DNA, the CDR3 is TGTGCCAGCAGCTTAGCAGCGGGTAGTGACAATGAGCAGTTCTTC.

The table lists this clonotype with many counts. J is TRBJ2-1 and V is TRBV7-9; 7 nucleotides match TRBD2. This CDR3 has 17 amino acids. CDR1 is SEHNR, CDR2 FQNEAQ, per germline (reference sequence). V trimming: 3 bases; J trimming: 3 bases; junction bases outside the gene matches: 11. CDR3 amino acids: CASSFDRVERGYNEQFF. The CDR3 DNA reads TGTGCCAGCAGCTTTGACCGGGTGGAGCGGGGCTACAATGAGCAGTTCTTC.